This TCR beta chain was identified during a study of T cell clonality in common variable immunodeficiency. Study-level points and caveats: Shared TCRbeta clones were fewer between CVID subjects than controls.

Remarks on this clone: Its antigen is unidentified. Read coverage stops 3 residues before the CDR3 terminus; the germline J gene supplies the remainder.

CDR1 is MNHEY, CDR2 SVGEGT, per germline. V gave up 0 bases and J gave up 5 bases, with 4 bases separating them. The CDR3 loop spans 12 amino acids. The assay was immunoSEQ multiplex PCR, and TCRdb's table has in-frame clones only and misses some. The sample includes some 50,000 clones, none of them occurring once. Most patients and controls had Caucasian heritage. Each donor provided roughly 4.5 to 9 ml of heparinized whole blood. Sequences were obtained from peripheral blood mononuclear cells. The rearrangement joins TRBV6-2 or TRBV6-3 to TRBJ2-5; D not resolved. The clonotype was recovered from a person aged 18-69 years in good health. Incomplete CDR3 DNA: TGTGCCAGCAGTTACTCGTCGGAGACC. Protein sequence: CASSYSSET. The whole CDR3 protein is CASSYSSETQYF.